This T cell receptor (beta chain) was recorded in a study of early T cells in non-severe SARS-CoV-2 infection. At the level of the study: Bulk RNA taken from unsorted whole blood was sequenced, leaving chains unpaired.

Study-wide findings and caveats: Comparison of clonotypes with VDJdb favored anti-spike CD8 responses while missing private and CD4 specificities.

Germline V CDR1 and CDR2: SGHNT, YYREEE (reference sequence). This CDR3 contains 14 residues. V lost 0 bases and J 5 bases, leaving 11 bases between the germline ends. The TCR library protocol was used to attach unique molecular identifiers. These identifiers were attached to individual cDNA molecules. MiXCR was run by TCRdb on the 5' RACE reads, yielding one entry per CDR3 protein. The table shows approximately 57,000 distinct CDR3 sequences, with under 15% occurring only once. In this sample, this clonotype turned up many times. Its matching antigen is unknown. The chain combines TRBV5-4 with TRBJ1-1; the D is unclear. Sequenced sample: whole blood. This clonotype was sampled from an adult who was a healthcare worker with PCR-confirmed SARS-CoV-2 infection or an uninfected control (not recorded which). In DNA, the CDR3 is TGTGCCAGCAGCTTGGCGGCAATGGAGACTGAAGCTTTCTTT. Translation gives CASSLAAMETEAFF.